The 11 T cell receptor beta chains below were found in one sample sequenced in a study of blood T cell repertoires in COVID-19. Using immunoSEQ multiplex PCR, the repertoire was profiled, and TCRdb retains in-frame clones only, with some absent. The table has roughly 170,000 clones, about 79% seen once. The sample taken for sequencing was peripheral blood. These receptors were taken from a woman aged 70-85 years with acute or convalescent COVID-19.

This clone has only a few counts. The gene calls are TRBV4-1 and TRBJ2-7, with 12 bases that match TRBD2. V gave up 3 bases and J gave up 0 bases; unmatched junction bases: 3. This CDR3 is 16 amino acids long. The germline gives CDR1 MGHRA, CDR2 YSYEKL. The CDR3 reads CASSQGLAGFSYEQYF. In nucleotides, the CDR3 is TGCGCCAGCAGCCAGGGACTAGCGGGCTTCTCCTACGAGCAGTACTTC.

The chain is built from TRBV7-9 and TRBJ2-1; weak D call: TRBD1 (6 bases). Germline V gives CDR1 SEHNR, CDR2 FQNEAQ (reference sequence). Deletions cut 2 bases from V and 4 bases from J, with 18 bases between. The CDR3 loop spans 17 amino acids. The CDR3: CASSLIRTEVPYNEQFF. Here the CDR3 DNA reads TGTGCCAGCAGCTTAATCAGGACAGAAGTCCCTTACAATGAGCAGTTCTTC.

This chain links TRBV20-1 with TRBJ1-2; D gene unclear. Germline lookup yields CDR1 DFQATT and CDR2 SNEGSKA (reference sequence). The CDR3 totals 11 residues. V was clipped by 6 bases and J by 7 bases, with 12 bases between them. DNA for the CDR3: TGCAGTGCCCCGGTCCAGGTTGGCTACACCTTC. As protein: CSAPVQVGYTF.

The chain has TRBV2 and TRBJ2-2, with 8 bases fitting TRBD2. This CDR3 spans 14 amino acids. Per germline, CDR1 SNHLY and CDR2 FYNNEI. The ends lost 7 bases at V and 7 bases at J; junction bases unmatched: 8. CDR3 amino acids: CASTYRGGSGELFF. CDR3 in DNA: TGTGCCAGCACGTACCGGGGGGGGAGCGGGGAGCTGTTTTTT.

Comments on this clone: The sample contains more than one DNA sequence encoding this CDR3. The chain recombines TRBV6-1 with TRBJ2-7, with 9 bases fitting TRBD2. This CDR3 has 15 residues. Germline-derived CDR1 and CDR2 are MNHNS and SASEGT. The J segment lost 2 bases and the V segment lost 3 bases, leaving 5 bases of the junction unmatched. In DNA form, the CDR3 reads TGTGCCAGCAGTGAGGGGGGACTAGCCCCCTACGAGCAGTACTTC. It encodes CASSEGGLAPYEQYF.

This chain uses TRBV5-4 with TRBJ1-1, with D possibly being TRBD1 (5 bases). Germline lookup yields CDR1 SGHNT and CDR2 YYREEE (reference sequence). CDR3 length: 14 amino acids. V lost 0 bases and J lost 1, with 7 bases in between. The CDR3 protein is CASSLGQKNTEAFF. CDR3 coding DNA: TGTGCCAGCAGCTTGGGACAGAAGAACACTGAAGCTTTCTTT.

The chain couples TRBV11-2 to TRBJ2-7; 8 bases agree with TRBD2. CDR3 length equals 15 residues. Germline loops: CDR1 SGHAT, CDR2 FQNNGV. J was trimmed by 2 bases and V by 6 bases; bases with no gene match: 9. The CDR3 loop reads CASSFTSGLTYEQYF. The CDR3 DNA follows: TGTGCCAGCAGTTTCACTAGCGGCCTGACCTACGAGCAGTACTTC. Using reference TRBV11-2 and TRBJ2-7 for the parts outside the CDR3, the full variable domain is EAGVAQSPRYKIIEKRQSVAFWCNPISGHATLYWYQQILGQGPKLLIQFQNNGVVDDSQLPKDRFSAERLKGVDSTLKIQPAKLEDSAVYLCASSFTSGLTYEQYFGPGTRLTVT.

This rearrangement joins TRBV18 to TRBJ2-1; the D gene is possibly TRBD2 (6 bases). The germline V and J ends were trimmed by 5 bases and 4 bases, with 18 bases remaining between them. From germline, CDR1 is KGHSH and CDR2 LQKENI. The CDR3 runs 16 residues. The CDR3 DNA is TGTGCCAGCTCAATCAGACGAGGTAGCGGATACAATGAGCAGTTCTTC. Its protein product is CASSIRRGSGYNEQFF.

This chain connects TRBV5-6 to TRBJ2-1; D uncertain. CDR3 length equals 16 residues. V lost 3 bases to trimming and J lost 0 bases, with 13 bases between them. CDR1 and CDR2 (germline): SGHDT, YYEEEE. The CDR3: CASSSTFNSSYNEQFF. DNA of the CDR3: TGTGCCAGCAGCTCGACTTTCAATAGCTCCTACAATGAGCAGTTCTTC. The whole variable domain, remainder taken from reference TRBV5-6 and TRBJ2-1, is DAGVTQSPTHLIKTRGQQVTLRCSPKSGHDTVSWYQQALGQGPQFIFQYYEEEERQRGNFPDRFSGHQFPNYSSELNVNALLLGDSALYLCASSSTFNSSYNEQFFGPGTRLTVL.

The rearrangement uses TRBV5-6 and TRBJ1-2, with D possibly TRBD1 on 6 matching bases. This CDR3 contains 12 residues. The germline V and J ends were trimmed by 0 bases and 10 bases, with 10 bases remaining between them. The germline V gene encodes CDR1 SGHDT and CDR2 YYEEEE. The CDR3, as DNA: TGTGCCAGCAGCTTGGTACAGGGCTACTACACCTTC. Residues: CASSLVQGYYTF.

The V gene is TRBV2, the J gene TRBJ2-1; TRBD2 matches 9 bases. In germline, CDR1 is SNHLY, CDR2 FYNNEI. The CDR3 consists of 15 residues. Trimming removed 4 bases from V and 9 bases from J; junction bases left unmatched: 10. The CDR3 nucleotides read TGTGCCAGCAGTGTTCTTAGCCCGACTAGCGGTGAGCAGTTCTTC. It is translated as CASSVLSPTSGEQFF. Full variable domain (remainder filled in from reference TRBV2 and TRBJ2-1): EPEVTQTPSHQVTQMGQEVILRCVPISNHLYFYWYRQILGQKVEFLVSFYNNEISEKSEIFDDQFSVERPDGSNFTLKIRSTKLEDSAMYFCASSVLSPTSGEQFFGPGTRLTVL.